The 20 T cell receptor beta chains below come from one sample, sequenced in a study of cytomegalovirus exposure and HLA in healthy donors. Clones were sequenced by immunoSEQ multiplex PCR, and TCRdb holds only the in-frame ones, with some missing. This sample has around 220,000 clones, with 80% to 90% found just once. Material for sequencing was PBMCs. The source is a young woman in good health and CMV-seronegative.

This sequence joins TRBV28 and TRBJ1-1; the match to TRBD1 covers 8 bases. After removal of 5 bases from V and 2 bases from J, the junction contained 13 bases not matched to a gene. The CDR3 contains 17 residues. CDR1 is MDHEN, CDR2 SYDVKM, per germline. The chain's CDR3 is CASSLNQGARGNTEAFF. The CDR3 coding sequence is TGTGCCAGCAGTCTCAATCAGGGGGCGCGAGGCAACACTGAAGCTTTCTTT. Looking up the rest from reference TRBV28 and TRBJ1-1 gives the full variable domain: DVKVTQSSRYLVKRTGEKVFLECVQDMDHENMFWYRQDPGLGLRLIYFSYDVKMKEKGDIPEGYSVSREKKERFSLILESASTNQTSMYLCASSLNQGARGNTEAFFGQGTRLTVV.

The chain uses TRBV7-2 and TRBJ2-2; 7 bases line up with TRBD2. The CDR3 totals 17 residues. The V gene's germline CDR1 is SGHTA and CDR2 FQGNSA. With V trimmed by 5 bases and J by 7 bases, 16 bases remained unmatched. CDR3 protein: CASSREGGRVDGGELFF. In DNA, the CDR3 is TGTGCCAGCAGCAGAGAGGGTGGGAGGGTCGACGGCGGGGAGCTGTTTTTT.

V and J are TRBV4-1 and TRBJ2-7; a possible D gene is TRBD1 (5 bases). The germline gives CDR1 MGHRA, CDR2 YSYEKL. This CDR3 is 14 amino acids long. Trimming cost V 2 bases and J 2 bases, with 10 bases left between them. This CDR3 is CASSQQTDTYEQYF. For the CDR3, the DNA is TGCGCCAGCAGCCAACAGACAGACACCTACGAGCAGTACTTC.

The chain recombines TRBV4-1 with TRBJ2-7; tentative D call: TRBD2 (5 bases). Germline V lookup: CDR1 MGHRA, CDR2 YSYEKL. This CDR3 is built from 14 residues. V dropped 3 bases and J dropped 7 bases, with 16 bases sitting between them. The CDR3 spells CASSHRLGLLEQYF. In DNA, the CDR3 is TGCGCCAGCAGCCATCGATTAGGACTGCTAGAGCAGTACTTC.

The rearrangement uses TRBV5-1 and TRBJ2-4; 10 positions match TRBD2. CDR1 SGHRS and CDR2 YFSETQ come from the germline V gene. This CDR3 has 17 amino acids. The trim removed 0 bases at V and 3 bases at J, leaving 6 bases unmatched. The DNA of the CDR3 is TGCGCCAGCAGCTTGGCTAGCGGGAGCTTTGGCAAAAACATTCAGTACTTC. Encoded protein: CASSLASGSFGKNIQYF.

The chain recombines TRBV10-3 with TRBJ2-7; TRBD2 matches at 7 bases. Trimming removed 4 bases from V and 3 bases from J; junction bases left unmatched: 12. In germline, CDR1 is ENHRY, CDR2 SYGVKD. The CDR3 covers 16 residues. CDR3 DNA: TGTGCCATCAGTGGTCTCGGGTCGGGAGGAAACTACGAGCAGTACTTC. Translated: CAISGLGSGGNYEQYF.

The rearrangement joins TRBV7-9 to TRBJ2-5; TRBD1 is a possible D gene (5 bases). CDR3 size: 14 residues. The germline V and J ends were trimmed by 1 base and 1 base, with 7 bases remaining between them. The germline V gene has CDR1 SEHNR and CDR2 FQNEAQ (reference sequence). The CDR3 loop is CASSLEGVQETQYF. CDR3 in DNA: TGTGCCAGCAGCTTAGAAGGGGTCCAAGAGACCCAGTACTTC.

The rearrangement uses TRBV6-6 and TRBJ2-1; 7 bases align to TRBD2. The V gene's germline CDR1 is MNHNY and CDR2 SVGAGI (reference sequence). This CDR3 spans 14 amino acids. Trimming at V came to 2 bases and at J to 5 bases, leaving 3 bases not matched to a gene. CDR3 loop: CASSYVGGDNEQFF. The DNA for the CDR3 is TGTGCCAGCAGTTACGTTGGGGGGGACAATGAGCAGTTCTTC.

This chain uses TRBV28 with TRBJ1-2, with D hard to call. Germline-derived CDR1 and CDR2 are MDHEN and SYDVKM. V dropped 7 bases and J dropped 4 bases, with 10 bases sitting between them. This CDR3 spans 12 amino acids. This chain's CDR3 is CASMGSPYGYTF. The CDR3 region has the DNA TGTGCCAGCATGGGCAGTCCCTATGGCTACACCTTC.

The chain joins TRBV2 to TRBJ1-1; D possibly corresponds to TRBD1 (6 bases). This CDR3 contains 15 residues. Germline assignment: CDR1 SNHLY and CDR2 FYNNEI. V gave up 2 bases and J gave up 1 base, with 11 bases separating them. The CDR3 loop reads CASSEQGRGNTEAFF. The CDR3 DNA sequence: TGTGCCAGCAGTGAACAGGGGCGCGGGAACACTGAAGCTTTCTTT.

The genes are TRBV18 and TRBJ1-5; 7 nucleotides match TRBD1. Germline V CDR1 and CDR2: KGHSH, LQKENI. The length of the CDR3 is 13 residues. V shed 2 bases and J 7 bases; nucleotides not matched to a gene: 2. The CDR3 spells CASSPNRGQPQHF. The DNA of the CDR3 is TGTGCCAGCTCACCAAACAGGGGCCAGCCCCAGCATTTT. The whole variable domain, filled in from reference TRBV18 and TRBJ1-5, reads NAGVMQNPRHLVRRRGQEARLRCSPMKGHSHVYWYRQLPEEGLKFMVYLQKENIIDESGMPKERFSAEFPKEGPSILRIQQVVRGDSAAYFCASSPNRGQPQHFGDGTRLSIL.

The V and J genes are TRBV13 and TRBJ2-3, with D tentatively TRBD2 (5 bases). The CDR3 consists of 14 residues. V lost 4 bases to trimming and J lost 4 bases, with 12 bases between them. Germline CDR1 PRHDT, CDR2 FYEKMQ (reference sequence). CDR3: CASSSGRVPDTQYF. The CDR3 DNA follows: TGTGCCAGCAGCTCGGGAAGGGTCCCAGATACGCAGTATTTT.

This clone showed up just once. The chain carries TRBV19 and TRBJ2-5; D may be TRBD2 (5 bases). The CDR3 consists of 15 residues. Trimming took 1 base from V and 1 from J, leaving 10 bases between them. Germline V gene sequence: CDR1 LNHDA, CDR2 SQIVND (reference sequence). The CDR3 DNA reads TGTGCCAGTAGTATAGGAGTAGCGTTCCAAGAGACCCAGTACTTC. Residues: CASSIGVAFQETQYF.

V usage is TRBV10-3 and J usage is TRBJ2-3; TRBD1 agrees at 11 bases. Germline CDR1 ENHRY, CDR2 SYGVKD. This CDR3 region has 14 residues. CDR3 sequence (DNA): TGTGCTTCCGAGGGGGACAGGGGGTTGGATACGCAGTATTTT. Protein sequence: CASEGDRGLDTQYF.

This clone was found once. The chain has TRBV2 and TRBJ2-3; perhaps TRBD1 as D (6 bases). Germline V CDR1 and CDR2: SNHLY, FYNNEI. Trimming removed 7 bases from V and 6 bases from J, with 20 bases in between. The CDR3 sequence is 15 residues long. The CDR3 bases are TGTGCCAGCACTACACAACAGGGCACTGGGGATACGCAGTATTTT. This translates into CASTTQQGTGDTQYF.

CDR3 residues: CASSLERQRPEQYF. DNA of the CDR3: TGCGCCAGCAGCTTGGAACGACAGAGGCCCGAGCAGTACTTC. The chain combines TRBV5-1 with TRBJ2-7; tentatively, D is TRBD1 (5 bases). Trimming left V 0 bases short and J 6 bases short, with 13 bases between. CDR1 SGHRS and CDR2 YFSETQ come from the germline V gene. The CDR3 is 14 residues long. The variable domain in full, with the rest retrieved from reference TRBV5-1 and TRBJ2-7, is KAGVTQTPRYLIKTRGQQVTLSCSPISGHRSVSWYQQTPGQGLQFLFEYFSETQRNKGNFPGRFSGRQFSNSRSEMNVSTLELGDSALYLCASSLERQRPEQYFGPGTRLTVT.

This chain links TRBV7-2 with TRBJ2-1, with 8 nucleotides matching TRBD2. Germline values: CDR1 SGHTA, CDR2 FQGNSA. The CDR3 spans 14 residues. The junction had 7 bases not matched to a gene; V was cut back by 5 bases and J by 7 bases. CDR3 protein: CASSPSGSWNEQFF. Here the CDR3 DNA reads TGTGCCAGCAGCCCGAGCGGGAGCTGGAATGAGCAGTTCTTC.

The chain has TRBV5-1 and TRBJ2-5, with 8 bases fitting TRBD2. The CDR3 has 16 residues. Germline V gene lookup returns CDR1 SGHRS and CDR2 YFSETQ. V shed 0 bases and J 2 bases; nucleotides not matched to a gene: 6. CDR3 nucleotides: TGCGCCAGCAGCTTGGGAGGCCAGCGGGGGCAAGAGACCCAGTACTTC. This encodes CASSLGGQRGQETQYF.

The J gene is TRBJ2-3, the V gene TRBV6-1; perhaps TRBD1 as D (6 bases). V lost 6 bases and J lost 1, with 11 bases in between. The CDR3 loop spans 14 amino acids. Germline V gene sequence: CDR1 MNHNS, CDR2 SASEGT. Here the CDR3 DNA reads TGTGCCAGCAGCTACGCAGGGGGCACAGATACGCAGTATTTT. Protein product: CASSYAGGTDTQYF.

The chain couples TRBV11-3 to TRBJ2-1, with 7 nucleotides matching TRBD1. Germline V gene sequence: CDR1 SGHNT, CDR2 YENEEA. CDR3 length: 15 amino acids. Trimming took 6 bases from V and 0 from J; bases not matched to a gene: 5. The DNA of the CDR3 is TGTGCCAGCAGTCAAGCAGGGGGCTCCTACAATGAGCAGTTCTTC. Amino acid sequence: CASSQAGGSYNEQFF.